This T cell receptor beta chain was recorded in a study of OX40 agonist ivuxolimab in advanced cancers. After removal of 6 bases from V and 5 bases from J, the junction contained 1 base not matched to a gene. Germline loops: CDR1 SGHDT, CDR2 YYEEEE. The CDR3 loop spans 13 amino acids. The study, taken as a whole, reports: Among T cells, CD8+ cells averaged more expanded clones than CD4+ cells.

The protocol was immunoSEQ multiplex PCR, while the TCRdb copy is restricted to in-frame clones and leaves out a portion. Of tens of thousands of clones listed, about 90% are singletons. This clone was counted a single time. Its cognate antigen is unknown. This specimen consisted of CD4+ or CD8+ T cells sorted from blood, obtained in a trial of the OX40 agonist ivuxolimab. The sequence was obtained from an adult with an advanced solid tumor such as melanoma, head and neck, liver or kidney cancer. V and J are TRBV5-6 and TRBJ1-4; 10 bases fit TRBD1. CDR3 nucleotide sequence: TGTGCCAGCAAGGACAGGGGGAATGAAAAACTGTTTTTT. Translation: CASKDRGNEKLFF.